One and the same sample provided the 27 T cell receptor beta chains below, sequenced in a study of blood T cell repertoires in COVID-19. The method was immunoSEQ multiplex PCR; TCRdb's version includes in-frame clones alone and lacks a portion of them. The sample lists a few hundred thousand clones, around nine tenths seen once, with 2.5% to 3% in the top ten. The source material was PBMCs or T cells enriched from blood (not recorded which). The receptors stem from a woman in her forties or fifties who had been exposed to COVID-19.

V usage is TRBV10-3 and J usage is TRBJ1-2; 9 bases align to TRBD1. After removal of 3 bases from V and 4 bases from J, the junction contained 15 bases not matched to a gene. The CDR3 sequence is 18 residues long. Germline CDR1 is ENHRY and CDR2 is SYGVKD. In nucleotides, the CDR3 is TGTGCCATCAGTGAAGTCCTCGGGACAGGGAGTTTCAGCTATGGCTACACCTTC. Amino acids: CAISEVLGTGSFSYGYTF.

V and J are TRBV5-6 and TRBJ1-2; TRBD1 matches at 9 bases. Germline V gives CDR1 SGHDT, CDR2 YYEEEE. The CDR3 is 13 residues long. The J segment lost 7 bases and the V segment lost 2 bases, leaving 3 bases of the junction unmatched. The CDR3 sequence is CASSLQGASGYTF. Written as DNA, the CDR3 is TGTGCCAGCAGCTTACAGGGGGCCAGTGGCTACACCTTC.

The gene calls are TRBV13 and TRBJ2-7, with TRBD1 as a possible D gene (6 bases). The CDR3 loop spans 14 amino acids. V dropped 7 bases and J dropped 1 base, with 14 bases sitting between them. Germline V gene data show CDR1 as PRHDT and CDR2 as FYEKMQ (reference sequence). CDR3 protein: CASTSADRSYEQYF. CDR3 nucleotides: TGTGCCAGCACCTCTGCGGACAGATCCTACGAGCAGTACTTC.

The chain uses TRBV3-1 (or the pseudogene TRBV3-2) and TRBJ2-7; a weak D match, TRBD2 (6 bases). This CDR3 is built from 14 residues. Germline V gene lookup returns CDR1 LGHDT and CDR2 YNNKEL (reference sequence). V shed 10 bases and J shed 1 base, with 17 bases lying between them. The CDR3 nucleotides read TGTGCCACCGGGAGCTGGGCCGGTTCCTACGAGCAGTACTTC. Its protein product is CATGSWAGSYEQYF.

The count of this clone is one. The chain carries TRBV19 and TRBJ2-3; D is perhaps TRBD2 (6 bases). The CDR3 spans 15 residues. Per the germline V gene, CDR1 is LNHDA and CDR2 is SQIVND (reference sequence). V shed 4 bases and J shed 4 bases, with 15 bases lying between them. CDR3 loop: CASSTPGSGADTQYF. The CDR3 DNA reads TGTGCCAGTAGTACGCCGGGGTCGGGGGCAGATACGCAGTATTTT.

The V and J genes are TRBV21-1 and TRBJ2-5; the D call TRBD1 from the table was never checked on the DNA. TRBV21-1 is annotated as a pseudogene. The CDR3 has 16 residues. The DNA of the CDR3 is TGTGCCAGCAGGAGGGAAAGGCCAGGGGGCGAAGAGACCCAGTACTTC. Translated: CASRRERPGGEETQYF.

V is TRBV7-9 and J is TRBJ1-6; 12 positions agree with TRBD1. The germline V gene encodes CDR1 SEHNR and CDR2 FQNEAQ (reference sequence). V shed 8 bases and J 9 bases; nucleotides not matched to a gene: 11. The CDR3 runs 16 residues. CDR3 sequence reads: CASDTGTGGSGSPLHF. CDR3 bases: TGTGCCAGCGACACCGGGACAGGGGGCTCCGGTTCACCCCTCCACTTT.

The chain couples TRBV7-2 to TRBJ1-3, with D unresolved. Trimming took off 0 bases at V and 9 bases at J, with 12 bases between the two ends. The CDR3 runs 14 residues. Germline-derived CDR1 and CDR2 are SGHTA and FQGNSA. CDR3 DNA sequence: TGTGCCAGCAGCTTAGCCCTACCCGGGAGCACCATATATTTT. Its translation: CASSLALPGSTIYF. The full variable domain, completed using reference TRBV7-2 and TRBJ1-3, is GAGVSQSPSNKVTEKGKDVELRCDPISGHTALYWYRQSLGQGLEFLIYFQGNSAPDKSGLPSDRFSAERTGGSVSTLTIQRTQQEDSAVYLCASSLALPGSTIYFGEGSWLTVV.

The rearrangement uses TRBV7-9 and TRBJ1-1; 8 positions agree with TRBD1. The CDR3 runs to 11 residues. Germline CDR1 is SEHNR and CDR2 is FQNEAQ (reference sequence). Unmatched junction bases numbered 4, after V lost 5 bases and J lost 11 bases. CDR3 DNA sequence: TGTGCCAGCAGCCTGGACAGGGCGGCTTTCTTT. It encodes CASSLDRAAFF.

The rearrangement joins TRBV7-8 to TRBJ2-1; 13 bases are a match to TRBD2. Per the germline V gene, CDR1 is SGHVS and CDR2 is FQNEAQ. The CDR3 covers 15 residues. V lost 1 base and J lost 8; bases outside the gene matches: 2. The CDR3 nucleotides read TGTGCCAGCAGCTTAGGGACTAGCGGGGGCCATGAGCAGTTCTTC. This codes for CASSLGTSGGHEQFF.

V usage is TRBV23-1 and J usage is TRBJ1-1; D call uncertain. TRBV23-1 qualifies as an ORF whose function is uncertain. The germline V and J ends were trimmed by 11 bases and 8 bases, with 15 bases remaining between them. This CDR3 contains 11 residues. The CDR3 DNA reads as TGCGCCGCAGCCCGTTGGGCCGAAGCTTTCTTT. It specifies CAAARWAEAFF.

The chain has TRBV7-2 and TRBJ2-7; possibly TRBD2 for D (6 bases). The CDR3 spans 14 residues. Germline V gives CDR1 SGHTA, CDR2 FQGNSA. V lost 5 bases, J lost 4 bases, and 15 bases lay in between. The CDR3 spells CASSPQGLGYEQYF. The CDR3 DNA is TGTGCCAGCAGCCCCCAGGGACTCGGATACGAGCAGTACTTC. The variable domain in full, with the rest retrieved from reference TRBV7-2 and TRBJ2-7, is GAGVSQSPSNKVTEKGKDVELRCDPISGHTALYWYRQSLGQGLEFLIYFQGNSAPDKSGLPSDRFSAERTGGSVSTLTIQRTQQEDSAVYLCASSPQGLGYEQYFGPGTRLTVT.

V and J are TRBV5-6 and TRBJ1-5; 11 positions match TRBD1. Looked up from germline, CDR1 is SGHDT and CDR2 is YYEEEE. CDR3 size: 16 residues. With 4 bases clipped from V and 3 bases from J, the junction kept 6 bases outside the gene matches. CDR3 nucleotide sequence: TGTGCCAGCAGCGAAGGACAGGGGGCGTTCAATCAGCCCCAGCATTTT. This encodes CASSEGQGAFNQPQHF.

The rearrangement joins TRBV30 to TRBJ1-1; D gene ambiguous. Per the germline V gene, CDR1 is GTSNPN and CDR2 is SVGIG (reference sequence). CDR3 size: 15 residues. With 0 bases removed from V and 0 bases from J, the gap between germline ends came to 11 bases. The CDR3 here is CAWSVLFSLNTEAFF. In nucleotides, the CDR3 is TGTGCCTGGAGTGTACTGTTCTCCCTGAACACTGAAGCTTTCTTT.

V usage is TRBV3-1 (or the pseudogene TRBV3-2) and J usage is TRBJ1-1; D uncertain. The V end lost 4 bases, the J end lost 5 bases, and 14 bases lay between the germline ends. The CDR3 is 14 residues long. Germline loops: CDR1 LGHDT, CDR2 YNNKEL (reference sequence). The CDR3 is CASSLRLGGTEAFF. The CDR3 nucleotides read TGTGCCAGCAGCCTACGACTGGGAGGGACTGAAGCTTTCTTT.

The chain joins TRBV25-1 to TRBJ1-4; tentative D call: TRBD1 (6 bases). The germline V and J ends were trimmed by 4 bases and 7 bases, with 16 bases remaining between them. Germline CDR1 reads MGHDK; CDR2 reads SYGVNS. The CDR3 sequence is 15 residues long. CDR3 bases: TGTGCCAGCAGTGCGTCACAGGGTATGAGTGAAAAACTGTTTTTT. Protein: CASSASQGMSEKLFF.

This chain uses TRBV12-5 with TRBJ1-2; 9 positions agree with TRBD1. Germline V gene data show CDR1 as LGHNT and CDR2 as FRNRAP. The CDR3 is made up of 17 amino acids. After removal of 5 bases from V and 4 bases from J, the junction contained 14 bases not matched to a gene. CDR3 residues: CASGVLPQQGAFYGYTF. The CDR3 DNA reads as TGTGCTAGTGGTGTATTACCTCAACAGGGGGCGTTCTATGGCTACACCTTC.

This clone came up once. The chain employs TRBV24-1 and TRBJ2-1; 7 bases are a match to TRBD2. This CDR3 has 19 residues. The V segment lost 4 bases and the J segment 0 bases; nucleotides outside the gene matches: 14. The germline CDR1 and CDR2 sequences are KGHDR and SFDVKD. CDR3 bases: TGTGCCACCAGTGACCCTCTCCCCAGCGGGGAGAACTCCTACAATGAGCAGTTCTTC. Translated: CATSDPLPSGENSYNEQFF.

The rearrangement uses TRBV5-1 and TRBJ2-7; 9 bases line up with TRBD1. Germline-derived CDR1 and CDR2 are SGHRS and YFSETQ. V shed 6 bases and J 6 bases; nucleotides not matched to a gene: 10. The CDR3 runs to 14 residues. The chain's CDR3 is CASTFGQGPSEQYF. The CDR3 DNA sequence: TGCGCCAGCACCTTCGGACAGGGGCCCTCCGAGCAGTACTTC.

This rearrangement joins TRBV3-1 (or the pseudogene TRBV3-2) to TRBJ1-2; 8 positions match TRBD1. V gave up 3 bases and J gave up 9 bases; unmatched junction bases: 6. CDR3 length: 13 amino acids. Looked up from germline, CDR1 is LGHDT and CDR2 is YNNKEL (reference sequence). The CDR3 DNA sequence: TGTGCCAGCAGCCATGAAGACAGGGGTAGCTACACCTTC. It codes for CASSHEDRGSYTF.

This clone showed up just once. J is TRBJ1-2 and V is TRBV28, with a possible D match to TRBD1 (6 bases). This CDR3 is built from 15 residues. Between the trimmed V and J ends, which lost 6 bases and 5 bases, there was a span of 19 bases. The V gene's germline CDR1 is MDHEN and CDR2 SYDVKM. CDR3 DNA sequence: TGTGCCAGCAGGAGGCCAGGGGTCTTGTCTTATGGCTACACCTTC. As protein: CASRRPGVLSYGYTF.

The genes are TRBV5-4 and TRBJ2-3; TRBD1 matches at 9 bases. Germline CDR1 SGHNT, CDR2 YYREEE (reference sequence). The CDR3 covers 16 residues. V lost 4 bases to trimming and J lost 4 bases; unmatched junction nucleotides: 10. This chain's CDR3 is CASSPQGQGSADTQYF. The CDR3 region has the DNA TGTGCCAGCAGCCCCCAGGGACAGGGTAGTGCAGATACGCAGTATTTT.

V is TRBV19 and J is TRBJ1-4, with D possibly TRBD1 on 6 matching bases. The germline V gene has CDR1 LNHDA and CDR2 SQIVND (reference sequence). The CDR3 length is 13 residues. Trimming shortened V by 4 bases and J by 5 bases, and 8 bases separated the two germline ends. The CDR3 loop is CASSTGANEKLFF. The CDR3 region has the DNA TGTGCCAGTAGTACAGGGGCAAATGAAAAACTGTTTTTT.

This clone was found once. The CDR3 DNA is TGTGCCAGCAGCCAAGGTTCTAGTTCGAACACTGAAGCTTTCTTT. Protein product: CASSQGSSSNTEAFF. This rearrangement joins TRBV4-2 to TRBJ1-1; D is undetermined. The germline V gene encodes CDR1 LGHNA and CDR2 YNFKEQ. The CDR3 contains 15 residues. V lost 1 base and J 1 base, leaving 10 bases between the germline ends.

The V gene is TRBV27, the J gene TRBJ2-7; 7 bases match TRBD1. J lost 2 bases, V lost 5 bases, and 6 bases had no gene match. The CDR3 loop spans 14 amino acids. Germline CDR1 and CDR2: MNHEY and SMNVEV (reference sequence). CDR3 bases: TGTGCCAGCAGTCACGGGACAGCAGCCTACGAGCAGTACTTC. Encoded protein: CASSHGTAAYEQYF.

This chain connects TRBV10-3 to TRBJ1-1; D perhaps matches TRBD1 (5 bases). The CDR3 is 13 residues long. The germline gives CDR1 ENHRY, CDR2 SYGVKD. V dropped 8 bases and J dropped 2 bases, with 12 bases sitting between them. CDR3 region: CAIGQGLNTEAFF. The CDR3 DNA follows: TGTGCCATCGGCCAGGGCCTTAACACTGAAGCTTTCTTT.

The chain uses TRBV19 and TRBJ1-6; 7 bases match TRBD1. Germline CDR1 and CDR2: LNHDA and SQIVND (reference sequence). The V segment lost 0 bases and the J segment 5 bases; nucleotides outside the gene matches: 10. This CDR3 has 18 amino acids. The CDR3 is CASSIDTPTGTDNSPLHF. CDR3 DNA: TGTGCCAGTAGTATAGATACTCCGACCGGGACAGATAATTCACCCCTCCACTTT.